The 29 T cell receptor beta chains presented below share a single source sample, sequenced in a study of cytomegalovirus exposure and HLA in healthy donors (TCRdb year 2017). Libraries were constructed by the immunoSEQ multiplex PCR assay. The multiplex PCR relied on a mix of 60 forward primers for TCR Vbeta segments and 13 reverse primers for TCR Jbeta segments. Drawn from immuneACCESS, this table holds only the in-frame rearrangements with V and J called that TCRdb kept. Clones are partly lost; checked studies trace under half to an unresolved V gene and leave the rest unexplained. The sample contains approximately 210,000 clones, more than 75% of them found a single time. Of the sample, roughly 1.7% falls within the top ten clones. Sequencing was done on a sample of PBMCs. The receptors come from a woman between 18 and 29 years old in good health and CMV-seronegative.

The chain combines TRBV11-2 with TRBJ2-1, with TRBD2 matching 11 bases. The trim removed 0 bases at V and 0 bases at J, leaving 7 bases unmatched. Germline lookup yields CDR1 SGHAT and CDR2 FQNNGV. The CDR3 sequence is 19 residues long. The CDR3 bases are TGTGCCAGCAGCTTAGATCTAGCGGGAGGCCCAACCTCCTACAATGAGCAGTTCTTC. It codes for CASSLDLAGGPTSYNEQFF.

The V and J genes are TRBV4-2 and TRBJ2-7; 8 nucleotides match TRBD2. V shed 0 bases, J shed 2 bases, and the junction held 3 bases outside the gene matches. Germline CDR1 and CDR2: LGHNA and YNFKEQ. CDR3 length: 15 residues. The CDR3 DNA sequence: TGTGCCAGCAGCCAAGAAGCGGGGGCCCCCTACGAGCAGTACTTC. Translated, it gives CASSQEAGAPYEQYF.

As DNA, the CDR3 is TGTGCCAGCAGTTATAAGAGTCCAAACAGAGGGTACGAGCAGTACTTC. It yields the protein CASSYKSPNRGYEQYF. The chain recombines TRBV27 with TRBJ2-7, with D maybe TRBD2 (5 bases). The CDR3 extends over 16 amino acids. Deletions cut 4 bases from V and 4 bases from J, with 20 bases between. CDR1 MNHEY and CDR2 SMNVEV come from the germline V gene (reference sequence).

V is TRBV4-1 and J is TRBJ2-7; 9 bases align to TRBD2. CDR3 length: 15 residues. Germline V gene lookup returns CDR1 MGHRA and CDR2 YSYEKL. V dropped 4 bases and J dropped 3; count of bases not matched to a gene: 7. In DNA, the CDR3 is TGCGCCAGCAGCCCCGGGCGGGAGGGCCTCTACGAGCAGTACTTC. The encoded protein is CASSPGREGLYEQYF.

V and J are TRBV4-2 and TRBJ1-4, with 9 bases that match TRBD1. The CDR3 spans 14 residues. CDR1 LGHNA and CDR2 YNFKEQ come from the germline V gene. Germline trimming cut 5 bases from V and 5 bases from J; bases unmatched to any gene: 3. The CDR3 nucleotides are TGTGCCAGCAGCACCGGGACAGGGAATGAAAAACTGTTTTTT. Translating gives CASSTGTGNEKLFF.

The chain couples TRBV5-6 to TRBJ1-2; weak D call: TRBD1 (5 bases). This CDR3 is built from 15 residues. With 0 bases removed from V and 3 bases from J, the gap between germline ends came to 12 bases. Germline V gene lookup returns CDR1 SGHDT and CDR2 YYEEEE. The CDR3 protein is CASSLVPPRDYGYTF. The CDR3 nucleotides read TGTGCCAGCAGCTTGGTACCCCCCAGGGACTATGGCTACACCTTC.

This chain uses TRBV7-6 with TRBJ2-5; D perhaps matches TRBD1 (5 bases). Trimming took off 5 bases at V and 1 base at J, with 11 bases between the two ends. Germline CDR1 SGHVS, CDR2 FNYEAQ. There are 14 residues in the CDR3. CDR3 in amino acids: CASSLGLIQETQYF. The DNA of the CDR3 is TGTGCCAGCAGCCTGGGGCTTATCCAAGAGACCCAGTACTTC.

A single count supports this clone. The chain couples TRBV4-2 to TRBJ1-1; 8 bases are shared with TRBD1. CDR1 is LGHNA, CDR2 YNFKEQ, per germline. With V trimmed by 4 bases and J by 5 bases, 6 bases remained unmatched. This CDR3 has 14 residues. CDR3 bases: TGTGCCAGCAGCCTCCAGGGGGCAGGAACTGAAGCTTTCTTT. Translation gives CASSLQGAGTEAFF.

CDR3 residues: CASKHRFHNEQFF. As DNA, the CDR3 is TGCGCCAGCAAGCACAGGTTTCACAATGAGCAGTTCTTC. The chain recombines TRBV23-1 with TRBJ2-1, with D possibly being TRBD1 (5 bases). TRBV23-1 has ORF status, its function being uncertain. Trimming stripped 7 bases from V and 5 bases from J, with 12 bases between. The CDR3 extends over 13 amino acids.

V gene TRBV19 combines with J gene TRBJ2-5; TRBD1 might be the D (7 bases). The length of the CDR3 is 14 residues. From germline, CDR1 is LNHDA and CDR2 SQIVND (reference sequence). V was cut by 5 bases and J by 5 bases, with 15 bases left in between. The CDR3 region has the DNA TGTGCCAGTAGTTTAACAGGGGAGGTTGAGACCCAGTACTTC. Residues: CASSLTGEVETQYF.

J is TRBJ1-1 and V is TRBV11-2; a possible D gene is TRBD1 (5 bases). Trimming pared 5 bases from V and 5 bases from J, leaving 9 bases between. This CDR3 comprises 12 residues. Germline V gene data show CDR1 as SGHAT and CDR2 as FQNNGV. The CDR3 DNA reads as TGTGCCAGCAGCCGTGGGGGGACTGAAGCTTTCTTT. It translates to CASSRGGTEAFF. Looking up the rest from reference TRBV11-2 and TRBJ1-1 gives the full variable domain: EAGVAQSPRYKIIEKRQSVAFWCNPISGHATLYWYQQILGQGPKLLIQFQNNGVVDDSQLPKDRFSAERLKGVDSTLKIQPAKLEDSAVYLCASSRGGTEAFFGQGTRLTVV.

This chain joins TRBV7-7 and TRBJ2-5; D is possibly TRBD1 (6 bases). This CDR3 is built from 14 residues. Germline V CDR1 and CDR2: SSHAT, FNYEAQ (reference sequence). CDR3 nucleotide sequence: TGTGCTAGTCCCGTACAGGGCTACCAAGAGACCCAGTACTTC. Protein product: CASPVQGYQETQYF.

The chain has TRBV6-4 and TRBJ2-1; D perhaps matches TRBD2 (5 bases). V dropped 6 bases and J dropped 9 bases, with 15 bases sitting between them. The CDR3 is 13 amino acids. Germline lookup yields CDR1 MRHNA and CDR2 SNTAGT. CDR3 protein: CASSLEGGGEQFF. CDR3 DNA sequence: TGTGCCAGCAGCCTCGAGGGCGGCGGTGAGCAGTTCTTC.

The V call is TRBV5-1, the J call TRBJ2-7; D may be TRBD1 (6 bases). The CDR3 contains 15 residues. Trimming took off 5 bases at V and 1 base at J, with 16 bases between the two ends. Germline assignment: CDR1 SGHRS and CDR2 YFSETQ. The CDR3 DNA is TGCGCCAGCAGACCACGGACAGTCGCTTCCTACGAGCAGTACTTC. Translation: CASRPRTVASYEQYF.

The chain recombines TRBV5-4 with TRBJ1-5; perhaps TRBD1 as D (6 bases). The CDR3 totals 15 residues. With 3 bases removed from V and 0 bases from J, the gap between germline ends came to 10 bases. In germline, CDR1 is SGHNT, CDR2 YYREEE (reference sequence). The CDR3 reads CASSSGVHSNQPQHF. The CDR3 DNA reads TGTGCCAGCAGCTCAGGGGTTCATAGCAATCAGCCCCAGCATTTT.

The chain employs TRBV6-5 and TRBJ2-7; 11 nucleotides line up with TRBD2. Germline V gives CDR1 MNHEY, CDR2 SVGAGI. V lost 6 bases to trimming and J lost 0 bases; unmatched junction nucleotides: 1. This CDR3 region has 14 residues. The CDR3 loop is CASRGLAVSYEQYF. The CDR3 DNA follows: TGTGCCAGCAGGGGACTAGCGGTCTCCTACGAGCAGTACTTC.

The chain uses TRBV11-2 and TRBJ2-7; 7 positions match TRBD2. V lost 5 bases to trimming and J lost 4 bases; unmatched junction nucleotides: 11. Germline V gene sequence: CDR1 SGHAT, CDR2 FQNNGV. The CDR3 is made up of 15 amino acids. CDR3 amino acids: CASSQGASGFYEQYF. CDR3 in DNA: TGTGCCAGCAGCCAAGGGGCTAGCGGATTTTACGAGCAGTACTTC.

Regarding this clone: Different DNA sequences within this sample yield the same CDR3. This chain links TRBV30 with TRBJ2-5, with 8 bases that match TRBD1. The CDR3 covers 12 residues. After removal of 5 bases from V and 5 bases from J, the junction contained 4 bases not matched to a gene. CDR1 is GTSNPN, CDR2 SVGIG, per germline (reference sequence). The CDR3 nucleotides are TGTGCCTGGGGACAGGGTCTGGAGACCCAGTACTTC. This encodes CAWGQGLETQYF.

The rearrangement links TRBV19 to TRBJ2-7; 8 bases are shared with TRBD2. The CDR3 extends over 15 amino acids. After removal of 0 bases from V and 7 bases from J, the junction contained 8 bases not matched to a gene. Germline V CDR1 and CDR2: LNHDA, SQIVND (reference sequence). DNA for the CDR3: TGTGCCAGTAGTATAGACGATAGCGGGACGAGGGAGCAGTACTTC. The encoded protein is CASSIDDSGTREQYF.

This chain uses TRBV11-2 with TRBJ2-7, with TRBD2 matching 7 bases. Trimming took 6 bases from V and 0 from J; bases not matched to a gene: 8. This CDR3 comprises 15 residues. Germline assignment: CDR1 SGHAT and CDR2 FQNNGV. CDR3 bases: TGTGCCAGCAGGGAAGGACTAGGGGCCTCCTACGAGCAGTACTTC. It yields the protein CASREGLGASYEQYF. The whole variable domain, remainder taken from reference TRBV11-2 and TRBJ2-7, is EAGVAQSPRYKIIEKRQSVAFWCNPISGHATLYWYQQILGQGPKLLIQFQNNGVVDDSQLPKDRFSAERLKGVDSTLKIQPAKLEDSAVYLCASREGLGASYEQYFGPGTRLTVT.

The chain combines TRBV4-2 with TRBJ2-3; TRBD2 is a possible D gene (5 bases). Germline loops: CDR1 LGHNA, CDR2 YNFKEQ. V was clipped by 0 bases and J by 3 bases, with 16 bases between them. This CDR3 spans 17 amino acids. The CDR3 region has the DNA TGTGCCAGCAGCCAAGAGGCACAAGGGCTAGCAACAGATACGCAGTATTTT. It yields the protein CASSQEAQGLATDTQYF.

This clone was detected only a few times. V gene TRBV19 combines with J gene TRBJ2-1; TRBD1 is a possible D gene (6 bases). From germline, CDR1 is LNHDA and CDR2 SQIVND (reference sequence). V lost 1 base and J lost 6, with 13 bases in between. The CDR3 runs to 15 residues. CDR3 bases: TGTGCCAGTAGTATAGCCCAGGGGCTATTCAATGAGCAGTTCTTC. Protein sequence: CASSIAQGLFNEQFF.

This chain connects TRBV6-5 to TRBJ2-7; a weak D match, TRBD2 (7 bases). The V end lost 5 bases, the J end lost 3 bases, and 14 bases lay between the germline ends. CDR1 is MNHEY and CDR2 is SVGAGI in the germline V gene. The CDR3 is 14 amino acids. The CDR3 DNA follows: TGTGCCAGCAGTACGCGGGGGCTAGTCTACGAGCAGTACTTC. It specifies CASSTRGLVYEQYF.

The genes are TRBV30 and TRBJ1-2; a possible D gene is TRBD1 (6 bases). Deletions cut 0 bases from V and 8 bases from J, with 13 bases between. The CDR3 covers 13 residues. Germline loops: CDR1 GTSNPN, CDR2 SVGIG (reference sequence). The CDR3 is CAWSVGGAGGYTF. The CDR3 region has the DNA TGTGCCTGGAGTGTAGGGGGGGCCGGGGGCTACACCTTC.

The chain is built from TRBV28 and TRBJ1-6, with 7 bases aligning to TRBD1. Germline V gene data show CDR1 as MDHEN and CDR2 as SYDVKM. Trimming at V came to 3 bases and at J to 13 bases, leaving 12 bases not matched to a gene. The CDR3 runs 15 residues. The CDR3 protein is CASSFEEGGGRPLHF. The DNA for the CDR3 is TGTGCCAGCAGTTTTGAGGAAGGGGGCGGTCGGCCCCTCCACTTT.

The chain recombines TRBV9 with TRBJ2-3; no firm D call. Trimming shortened V by 3 bases and J by 1 base, and 3 bases separated the two germline ends. Germline V gene lookup returns CDR1 SGDLS and CDR2 YYNGEE. This CDR3 spans 12 amino acids. The CDR3 reads CASSAGTDTQYF. The CDR3 DNA follows: TGTGCCAGCAGCGCCGGCACAGATACGCAGTATTTT. Filled out from reference TRBV9 and TRBJ2-3, the complete variable domain reads DSGVTQTPKHLITATGQRVTLRCSPRSGDLSVYWYQQSLDQGLQFLIQYYNGEERAKGNILERFSAQQFPDLHSELNLSSLELGDSALYFCASSAGTDTQYFGPGTRLTVL.

CDR3 sequence: CASSLESSGSTDTQYF. CDR3 DNA: TGCGCCAGCAGCTTGGAATCTAGCGGTAGCACAGATACGCAGTATTTT. The rearrangement joins TRBV5-1 to TRBJ2-3; 7 bases are a match to TRBD2. CDR3 length: 16 residues. V lost 0 bases, J lost 0 bases, and 4 bases stayed unmatched. Germline-derived CDR1 and CDR2 are SGHRS and YFSETQ.

This chain connects TRBV11-2 to TRBJ2-7; 11 positions match TRBD1. V dropped 1 base and J dropped 5; count of bases not matched to a gene: 7. The CDR3 runs to 16 residues. CDR1 is SGHAT, CDR2 FQNNGV, per germline. The DNA for the CDR3 is TGTGCCAGCAGCTTAGTTCGGGGGACAGGGGGTAACGAGCAGTACTTC. The encoded protein is CASSLVRGTGGNEQYF.

This rearrangement joins TRBV7-9 to TRBJ2-1; 10 bases align to TRBD2. From germline, CDR1 is SEHNR and CDR2 FQNEAQ (reference sequence). Germline trimming cut 0 bases from V and 6 bases from J; bases unmatched to any gene: 5. The CDR3 contains 16 residues. In DNA form, the CDR3 reads TGTGCCAGCAGCTTAGCGCGAGCGGGGGGGCTCAATGAGCAGTTCTTC. It specifies CASSLARAGGLNEQFF.